This is a list of T cell receptor beta chains from one sample in a study of blood T cells in healthy people across ages. TCRdb reprocessed the 5' RACE reads via MiXCR and lists one record per CDR3 protein. This sample has approximately 900,000 distinct CDR3 sequences, with almost 30% found just once. Separately, the same data were catalogued under a study of T cells of mothers and their children.

The sequenced sample was blood. These receptor sequences come from a woman aged 40-49 years in good health. CDR3s include the opening cysteine and the closing phenylalanine or tryptophan. D genes are given only for firm matches. Where a row states a size, it is once, few, many or the class of an expanded clone; other rows omit it.

CDR3 length,V gene,D gene,J gene,clone size,CDR3 DNA,CDR3 protein
19,TRBV18,.,TRBJ1-5,.,TGTGCCAGCTCACCTACTGGACAGTACGTCTCTCCAAGCAATCAGCCCCAGCATTTT,CASSPTGQYVSPSNQPQHF
14,TRBV7-2,TRBD1,TRBJ2-5,.,TGTGCCAGCAGCCCCCCCGGGACAGGGACTGAGCAGTACTTC,CASSPPGTGTEQYF
14,TRBV28,.,TRBJ2-2,few,TGTGCCAGCAACCCCGGGTTAGGCACCGGGGAGCTGTTTTTT,CASNPGLGTGELFF
16,TRBV5-1,.,TRBJ2-5,.,TGCGCCAGCAGCTTGGCCCGCCAGACGTACCAAGAGACCCAGTACTTC,CASSLARQTYQETQYF
13,TRBV5-1,.,TRBJ2-3,few,TGCGCCAGCAGCTTGGAAGGGGAATCAGCGCAGTATTTT,CASSLEGESAQYF
18,TRBV5-1,.,TRBJ2-7,.,TGCGCCAGCAGCGTGGACCTAACCGGGACACTGAGCTCCTACGAGCAGTACTTC,CASSVDLTGTLSSYEQYF
17,TRBV6-2/TRBV6-3,.,TRBJ2-1,few,TGTGCCAGCAGTTACGGGGGGCCGAGTAAACAATACAATGAGCAGTTCTTC,CASSYGGPSKQYNEQFF
15,TRBV9,.,TRBJ2-1,.,TGTGCCAGCAGCGTAGCGGGGAGAACCTACAATGAGCAGTTCTTC,CASSVAGRTYNEQFF
15,TRBV28,.,TRBJ1-2,few,TGTGCCAGCACCTCCCCTGGGGGTTTGGGCTATGGCTACACCTTC,CASTSPGGLGYGYTF
15,TRBV25-1,TRBD1,TRBJ2-1,many,TGTGCCAGCAGTGAACAGGACAGGGACACGAATGAGCAGTTCTTC,CASSEQDRDTNEQFF
15,TRBV4-1,.,TRBJ2-2,.,TGCGCCAGCAGCCACGAGACAGGGAACACCGGGGAGCTGTTTTTT,CASSHETGNTGELFF
17,TRBV20-1,TRBD2,TRBJ2-7,many,TGCAGTGCTAGAGGGACTAGCGGGGGGGCTCAGCGGTACGAGCAGTACTTC,CSARGTSGGAQRYEQYF
14,TRBV5-1,.,TRBJ2-5,.,TGCGCCAGCAGCTTCGGGGGGCTGGAAGAGACCCAGTACTTC,CASSFGGLEETQYF
16,TRBV11-1,TRBD2,TRBJ2-7,.,TGTGCCAGCAGCTTCGTCCGCGGGAGCTCCTACAATGAGCAGTACTTC,CASSFVRGSSYNEQYF
14,TRBV28,.,TRBJ1-1,.,TGTGCTAGCAGGGCCCCCGGCAGTAACACTGAAGCTTTCTTT,CASRAPGSNTEAFF
17,TRBV6-2/TRBV6-3,TRBD2,TRBJ2-5,many,TGTGCCAGCATCCCCAGGGAGGCTAGCGGGGGACAAGAGACCCAGTACTTC,CASIPREASGGQETQYF
14,TRBV2,TRBD1,TRBJ1-5,few,TGTGCCAGCAGTCAAGACAGGGACAATCAGCCCCAGCATTTT,CASSQDRDNQPQHF
15,TRBV15,TRBD1,TRBJ1-2,.,TGTGCCACCAGCAGAGATCGTGTCGACAGGGTTGGCTACACCTTC,CATSRDRVDRVGYTF
15,TRBV12-3/TRBV12-4,TRBD1,TRBJ2-1,.,TGTGCCAGCAGAAGAACTGACAGGGGGTTCAATGAGCAGTTCTTC,CASRRTDRGFNEQFF
12,TRBV18,.,TRBJ1-2,many,TGTGCCAGCCCTACGGGGAACTATGGCTACACCTTC,CASPTGNYGYTF
16,TRBV28,.,TRBJ2-6,few,TGTGCCAGCAGTTTGCCCACTAGCTCTGGGGCCAACGTCCTGACTTTC,CASSLPTSSGANVLTF
15,TRBV7-3,.,TRBJ2-1,few,TGTGCCAGCAGCCCGGGATTATTAGGGGGGGATGAGCAGTTCTTC,CASSPGLLGGDEQFF
14,TRBV7-9,.,TRBJ2-5,.,TGTGCCAGCACCCTGACCGATTACCAAGAGACCCAGTACTTC,CASTLTDYQETQYF
12,TRBV5-1,.,TRBJ2-7,once,TGCGCCAGCCGACAGCCGCCTAACGAGCAGTACTTC,CASRQPPNEQYF
13,TRBV12-3/TRBV12-4,.,TRBJ2-1,.,TGTGCCAGCAGTTTAGAGGCCAGGGATTGGGAGTTCTTC,CASSLEARDWEFF